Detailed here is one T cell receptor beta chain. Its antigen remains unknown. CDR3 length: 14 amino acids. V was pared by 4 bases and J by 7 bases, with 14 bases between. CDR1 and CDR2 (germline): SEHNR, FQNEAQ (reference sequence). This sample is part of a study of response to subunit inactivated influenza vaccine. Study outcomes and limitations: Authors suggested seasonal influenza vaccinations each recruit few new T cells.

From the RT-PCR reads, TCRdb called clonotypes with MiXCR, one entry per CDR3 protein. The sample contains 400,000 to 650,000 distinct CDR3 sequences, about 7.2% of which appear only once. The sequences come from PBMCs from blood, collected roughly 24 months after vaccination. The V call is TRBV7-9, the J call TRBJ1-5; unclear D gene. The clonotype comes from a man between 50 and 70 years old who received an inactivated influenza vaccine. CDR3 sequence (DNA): TGTGCCAGCAGCTCTACAACGACGGGGCAGCCCCAGCATTTT. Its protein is CASSSTTTGQPQHF.